These 2 T cell receptor beta chains were all obtained from the same sample, sequenced in a study of blood T cell repertoires in COVID-19. Clones were read by immunoSEQ multiplex PCR, and TCRdb kept only the in-frame ones, dropping some. The sample records 85,000 to 90,000 clones, around 88% being singletons. The specimen was peripheral blood. All receptors come from an elderly man with active or convalescent COVID-19.

This chain links TRBV14 with TRBJ2-1, with a weak D call TRBD1 (6 bases). Germline CDR1 reads SGHDN; CDR2 reads FVKESK. The V gene lost 4 bases and the J gene lost 8 bases, with 18 bases spanning the gap. This CDR3 region has 15 residues. The CDR3 loop reads CASSLTGFITDEQFF. The DNA of the CDR3 is TGTGCCAGCAGCCTAACAGGGTTTATTACGGATGAGCAGTTCTTC.

This sequence joins TRBV30 and TRBJ1-2, with 7 bases matching TRBD1. Unmatched junction bases numbered 15, after V lost 2 bases and J lost 6 bases. The CDR3 consists of 16 residues. Germline values: CDR1 GTSNPN, CDR2 SVGIG (reference sequence). CDR3: CAWSKTGLLLEDGYTF. Written as DNA, the CDR3 is TGTGCCTGGAGTAAGACAGGGCTACTTCTCGAAGATGGCTACACCTTC.